A selection of T cell receptor beta chains follows, all from one sample in a study of identical twins. TCRdb itself ran the 5' RACE reads through MiXCR, one entry per CDR3 protein. The table shows hundreds of thousands of distinct CDR3 sequences, with around 10% occurring only once. The sequencing input was memory (CD45RO+) T cells sorted from blood. The origin of the receptors is a woman aged 18-29 years in good health. The CDR3 runs from the conserved cysteine through the conserved F or W. A D gene is named only where the DNA matches it firmly. Not all rows give a size; the values are once, few, many and, for expanded clones, a class.

V: TRBV7-2; size: -; J: TRBJ1-5; D: -; DNA: TGTGCCAGCAGCTTAAGGGCTGGGCGCAATCAGCCCCAGCATTTT; CDR3: CASSLRAGRNQPQHF
V: TRBV7-8; size: few; J: TRBJ2-7; D: TRBD1; DNA: TGTGCCAGCAGCTTAGCCCCCGACAGGGGGCCGTACGAGCAGTACTTC; CDR3: CASSLAPDRGPYEQYF
V: TRBV30; size: -; J: TRBJ1-2; D: TRBD1; DNA: TGTGCCTGGAGTTTCCTAGACAGGGTAGGGGGCTACACCTTC; CDR3: CAWSFLDRVGGYTF
V: TRBV12-3/TRBV12-4; size: few; J: TRBJ1-2; D: TRBD1; DNA: TGTGCCAGCAGTTGGGGACAGGGCGCAGCCTATGGCTACACCTTC; CDR3: CASSWGQGAAYGYTF
V: TRBV20-1; size: few; J: TRBJ1-1; D: -; DNA: TGCAGGGCTGGGCAGGGTGAAGGGGCTTTCTTT; CDR3: CRAGQGEGAFF
V: TRBV11-2; size: -; J: TRBJ2-1; D: TRBD2; DNA: TGTGCCAGCCCCGGACCGGGACTAGCAATCAATGAGCAGTTCTTC; CDR3: CASPGPGLAINEQFF
V: TRBV5-6; size: -; J: TRBJ1-2; D: -; DNA: TGTGCCAGCAGCATCGGACAGACCGTCTATGGCTACACCTTC; CDR3: CASSIGQTVYGYTF
V: TRBV9; size: -; J: TRBJ1-1; D: -; DNA: TGTGCCAGCAGCCCTACCGGGACGGGCCGAAGGGTCTTT; CDR3: CASSPTGTGRRVF
V: TRBV5-6; size: many; J: TRBJ1-2; D: -; DNA: TGTGCCAGCAGCTTTCGGAGGGGGTTAACCTTC; CDR3: CASSFRRGLTF
V: TRBV10-3; size: many; J: TRBJ1-2; D: -; DNA: TGTGCCATCCGACAGGAGTATGGCTACACCTTC; CDR3: CAIRQEYGYTF
V: TRBV12-3/TRBV12-4; size: few; J: TRBJ2-3; D: TRBD1; DNA: TGTGCCAGCAGTCCACAGGGGTCTAGCACAGATACGCAGTATTTT; CDR3: CASSPQGSSTDTQYF
V: TRBV7-2; size: few; J: TRBJ2-1; D: TRBD1; DNA: TGTGCCAGCAGCTTACTCCCAGACAGGGGGAGTGAGCAGTTCTTC; CDR3: CASSLLPDRGSEQFF
V: TRBV10-3; size: few; J: TRBJ2-1; D: -; DNA: TGTGCCATCAGTGAGTTCGGACATAAAGCCGGGGGTAGCCAGTTCTTC; CDR3: CAISEFGHKAGGSQFF
V: TRBV12-3/TRBV12-4; size: few; J: TRBJ1-1; D: TRBD1; DNA: TGTGCCAGCAGTTTAACATACGGACAGGGGAACACTGAAGCTTTCTTT; CDR3: CASSLTYGQGNTEAFF
V: TRBV7-8; size: many; J: TRBJ2-1; D: -; DNA: TGTGCCAGCAGCTTAGCAGGGTTTCGGTCCTACAATGAGCAGTTCTTC; CDR3: CASSLAGFRSYNEQFF
V: TRBV15; size: many; J: TRBJ1-1; D: -; DNA: TGTGCCACCAGCAGAGATAAGGGGATGAACACTGAAGCTTTCTTT; CDR3: CATSRDKGMNTEAFF
V: TRBV9; size: many; J: TRBJ2-6; D: -; DNA: TGTGCCAGCAGCCTACCTGGGGCCAACGTCCTGACTTTC; CDR3: CASSLPGANVLTF
V: TRBV7-8; size: few; J: TRBJ2-7; D: TRBD2; DNA: TGTGCCAGCAGCTTAACCACTAGCGGGAGCCACGAGCAGTACTTC; CDR3: CASSLTTSGSHEQYF
V: TRBV20-1; size: -; J: TRBJ2-3; D: TRBD2; DNA: TGCAGTGCGAGCGGGGGCGGGAATACAGATACGCAGTATTTT; CDR3: CSASGGGNTDTQYF
V: TRBV29-1; size: many; J: TRBJ1-2; D: -; DNA: TGCAGCTCCCATACAGCCCTCTATGGCTACACCTTC; CDR3: CSSHTALYGYTF
V: TRBV5-6; size: -; J: TRBJ2-4; D: -; DNA: TGTGCCAGCAGAAAGACAGGCAGAGGGGACATTCAGTACTTC; CDR3: CASRKTGRGDIQYF
V: TRBV9; size: many; J: TRBJ1-4; D: -; DNA: TGTGCCAGCAGCGATGACGGTGCAACTAATGAAAAACTGTTTTTT; CDR3: CASSDDGATNEKLFF
V: TRBV13; size: few; J: TRBJ1-1; D: -; DNA: TGTGCCAGCAGCTTCTTCGGGATCGCTGGAACTGAAGCTTTCTTT; CDR3: CASSFFGIAGTEAFF
V: TRBV24-1; size: -; J: TRBJ2-3; D: -; DNA: TGTGCCACCAGTGATTCCAGAAATACGCAGTATTTT; CDR3: CATSDSRNTQYF
V: TRBV3-1; size: -; J: TRBJ2-1; D: TRBD2; DNA: TGTGCCAGCAGCCCTCTGGCGGGAGGGCTTAATGAGCAGTTCTTC; CDR3: CASSPLAGGLNEQFF
V: TRBV6-5; size: -; J: TRBJ1-5; D: -; DNA: TGTGCCAGCAGTTACGGGGGGGGCAATCAGCCCCAGCATTTT; CDR3: CASSYGGGNQPQHF